The 10 T cell receptor beta chains given below trace back to one sample, sequenced in a study of T cell repertoires in cytomegalovirus infection. TCRdb reprocessed the reads with MiXCR, giving one entry per CDR3 protein. The sample has 65,000 to 90,000 distinct CDR3 sequences; more than 3% are singletons. What was sequenced was PBMCs. These receptors all come from a human donor in good health (CMV status not recorded). Some clones in this sample may be carry-over from other donors' samples.

This clonotype has a count of ten or more. V gene TRBV9 combines with J gene TRBJ2-5, with 10 bases that match TRBD2. CDR1 and CDR2 (germline): SGDLS, YYNGEE. Losses at the gene ends were 2 bases for V and 5 bases for J; bases not matched to a gene: 9. CDR3 size: 16 residues. CDR3 in amino acids: CASSVTSGASGETQYF. The CDR3 region has the DNA TGTGCCAGCAGCGTTACTAGCGGGGCCTCCGGCGAGACCCAGTACTTC.

This clonotype was counted many times. The chain recombines TRBV10-3 with TRBJ1-1, with 9 bases aligning to TRBD1. The trim removed 7 bases at V and 3 bases at J, leaving 6 bases unmatched. The germline gives CDR1 ENHRY, CDR2 SYGVKD. There are 14 residues in the CDR3. The CDR3 nucleotides read TGTGCCATCACCCCGGACAGGGGAGACACTGAAGCTTTCTTT. This sequence encodes CAITPDRGDTEAFF.

This clonotype was seen many times. The rearrangement joins TRBV6-1 to TRBJ2-7; possible D gene TRBD2, 5 bases. V was trimmed by 5 bases and J by 0 bases, leaving 17 bases between them. This CDR3 comprises 16 residues. CDR1 is MNHNS, CDR2 SASEGT, per germline. CDR3 residues: CASSSRHPGSSYEQYF. In nucleotides, the CDR3 is TGTGCCAGCAGTTCGCGGCATCCGGGGAGCTCCTACGAGCAGTACTTC.

The table lists this clonotype with many counts. The V and J genes are TRBV7-2 and TRBJ1-1; D is ambiguous. Between the trimmed V and J ends, which lost 0 bases and 5 bases, there was a span of 10 bases. The CDR3 consists of 14 residues. Germline V gives CDR1 SGHTA, CDR2 FQGNSA. The CDR3 region is CASSLAWSGTEAFF. CDR3 in DNA: TGTGCCAGCAGCTTAGCCTGGTCCGGGACTGAAGCTTTCTTT.

This clonotype was found many times. The V gene is TRBV2, the J gene TRBJ1-2, with 9 bases identical to TRBD1. The CDR3 totals 15 residues. Germline V CDR1 and CDR2: SNHLY, FYNNEI. V lost 0 bases to trimming and J lost 7 bases; unmatched junction nucleotides: 6. As DNA, the CDR3 is TGTGCCAGCAGTGAAGCGCGGGACAGGGTTACTGGCTACACCTTC. Amino acid sequence: CASSEARDRVTGYTF.

The table lists this clonotype with many counts. The CDR3 DNA is TGCGCCAGCAGCCAAGATCAGCTGGTGCGAGAGAACACCGGGGAGCTGTTTTTT. Translated, it gives CASSQDQLVRENTGELFF. The chain carries TRBV4-3 and TRBJ2-2; D gene uncertain. CDR1 and CDR2 (germline): LGHNA, YSLEER. V lost 0 bases, J lost 1 base, and 15 bases lay in between. The CDR3 is 18 amino acids.

The chain couples TRBV11-2 to TRBJ1-1; 12 bases align to TRBD1. V shed 0 bases, J shed 10 bases, and the junction held 9 bases outside the gene matches. Germline CDR1 is SGHAT and CDR2 is FQNNGV. The CDR3 length is 16 residues. The CDR3 is CASSLEPGQGARGAFF. CDR3 DNA: TGTGCCAGCAGCTTAGAACCGGGACAGGGGGCCAGGGGAGCTTTCTTT.

The gene calls are TRBV27 and TRBJ1-1; D perhaps matches TRBD1 (6 bases). V lost 8 bases and J 5 bases, leaving 15 bases between the germline ends. Germline V gene data show CDR1 as MNHEY and CDR2 as SMNVEV (reference sequence). The CDR3 consists of 13 residues. The DNA of the CDR3 is TGTGCCAGCGCGACACACAGGGAGACTGAAGCTTTCTTT. It codes for CASATHRETEAFF.

This clonotype is labeled as medium-sized. This chain joins TRBV7-2 and TRBJ1-1, with D unresolved. V lost 1 base to trimming and J lost 1 base, with 7 bases between them. Germline CDR1 is SGHTA and CDR2 is FQGNSA. CDR3 length: 14 amino acids. The CDR3 DNA reads TGTGCCAGCAGCTTAGACCCTAAGAACACTGAAGCTTTCTTT. Its protein product is CASSLDPKNTEAFF.

Many counts were recorded for this clonotype. The V call is TRBV28, the J call TRBJ1-2; D unclear. Germline V CDR1 and CDR2: MDHEN, SYDVKM. The V gene lost 5 bases and the J gene lost 8 bases, with 12 bases spanning the gap. The CDR3 is made up of 12 amino acids. The CDR3: CASSTGMRGYTF. The CDR3 nucleotides read TGTGCCAGCAGTACCGGGATGAGGGGCTACACCTTC.